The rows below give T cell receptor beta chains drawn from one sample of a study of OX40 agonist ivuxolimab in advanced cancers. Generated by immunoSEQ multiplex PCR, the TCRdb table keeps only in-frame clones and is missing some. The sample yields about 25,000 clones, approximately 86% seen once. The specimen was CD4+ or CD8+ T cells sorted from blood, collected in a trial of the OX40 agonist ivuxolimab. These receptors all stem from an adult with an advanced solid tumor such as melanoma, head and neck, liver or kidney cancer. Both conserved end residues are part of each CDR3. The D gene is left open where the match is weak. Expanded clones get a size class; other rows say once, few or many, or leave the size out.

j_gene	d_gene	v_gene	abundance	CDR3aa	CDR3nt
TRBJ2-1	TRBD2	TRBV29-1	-	CSVELAGVGNEQFF	TGCAGCGTTGAACTAGCGGGAGTCGGCAATGAGCAGTTCTTC
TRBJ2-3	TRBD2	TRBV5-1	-	CASSLEGLAGMERTDTQYF	TGCGCCAGCAGCTTGGAGGGACTAGCGGGGATGGAACGCACAGATACGCAGTATTTT
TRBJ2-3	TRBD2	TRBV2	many	CASSEAAGATDTQYF	TGTGCCAGCAGTGAAGCGGCGGGAGCCACAGATACGCAGTATTTT
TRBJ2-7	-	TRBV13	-	CASRARGGLREQYF	TGTGCCAGCAGGGCCCGAGGGGGGCTACGGGAGCAGTACTTC
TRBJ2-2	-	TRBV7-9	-	CASSPRTVTGELFF	TGTGCCAGCAGCCCTAGGACAGTCACCGGGGAGCTGTTTTTT
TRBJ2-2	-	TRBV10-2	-	CASSGDTYTGELFF	TGCGCCAGCAGTGGAGACACCTACACCGGGGAGCTGTTTTTT
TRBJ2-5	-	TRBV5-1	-	CASSLVFFSAETQYF	TGCGCCAGCAGCTTGGTTTTCTTTTCAGCGGAGACCCAGTACTTC
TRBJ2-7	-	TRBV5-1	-	CASSSGSYEQYF	TGCGCCAGCAGCTCAGGGTCCTACGAGCAGTACTTC
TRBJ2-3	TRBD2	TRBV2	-	CASRTGTSGNLDTQYF	TGTGCCAGCAGGACCGGGACTAGCGGGAATCTAGATACGCAGTATTTT
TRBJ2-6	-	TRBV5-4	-	CASSKKAGVGLSGANVLTF	TGTGCCAGCAGCAAAAAGGCCGGGGTTGGTCTCTCTGGGGCCAACGTCCTGACTTTC
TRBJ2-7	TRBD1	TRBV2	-	CASSEGQGASYEQYF	TGTGCCAGCAGTGAAGGACAGGGGGCTTCCTACGAGCAGTACTTC
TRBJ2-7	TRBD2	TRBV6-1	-	CASSPPVAGGYEQYF	TGTGCCAGCAGTCCCCCGGTAGCGGGAGGGTACGAGCAGTACTTC
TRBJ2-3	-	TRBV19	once	CASSIDGVEGTDTQYF	TGTGCCAGTAGTATAGATGGGGTTGAAGGCACAGATACGCAGTATTTT
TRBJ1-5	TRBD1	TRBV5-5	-	CASTSTGASNQPQHF	TGTGCCAGCACCTCGACAGGGGCAAGCAATCAGCCCCAGCATTTT
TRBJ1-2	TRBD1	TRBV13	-	CASSSTDLGQGNYGYTF	TGTGCCAGCAGCTCTACGGACTTGGGACAGGGGAACTATGGCTACACCTTC
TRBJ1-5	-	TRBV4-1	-	CASSQEWGARQPQHF	TGCGCCAGCAGCCAAGAATGGGGGGCTCGTCAGCCCCAGCATTTT
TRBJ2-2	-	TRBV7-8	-	CASTPLSGGANTGELFF	TGTGCCAGCACCCCCCTGAGTGGCGGAGCGAACACCGGGGAGCTGTTTTTT
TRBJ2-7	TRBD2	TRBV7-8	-	CASSPETSGGRSYEQYF	TGTGCCAGCAGCCCCGAAACTAGCGGGGGACGCTCCTACGAGCAGTACTTC
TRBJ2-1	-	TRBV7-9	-	CASSSSARADYNEQFF	TGTGCCAGCAGCTCCAGCGCTAGGGCGGACTACAATGAGCAGTTCTTC
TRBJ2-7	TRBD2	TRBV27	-	CASSLAGGPHEQYF	TGTGCCAGCAGTTTGGCGGGAGGGCCCCACGAGCAGTACTTC
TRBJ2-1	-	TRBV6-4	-	CASSVGRDSGNEQFF	TGTGCCAGCAGTGTTGGGCGGGACAGCGGAAATGAGCAGTTCTTC
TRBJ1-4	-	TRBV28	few	CASSSSRTQRKEKLFF	TGTGCCAGCAGCTCCTCACGGACTCAAAGGAAGGAAAAACTGTTTTTT
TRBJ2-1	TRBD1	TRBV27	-	CASRLTGWSEQFF	TGTGCCAGCAGGTTGACAGGGTGGAGTGAGCAGTTCTTC
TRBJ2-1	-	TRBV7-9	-	CASSLGTNEQFF	TGTGCCAGCAGCTTAGGCACGAATGAGCAGTTCTTC
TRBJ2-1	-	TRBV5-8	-	CASSLYSYNEQFF	TGTGCCAGCAGCTTGTACAGCTACAATGAGCAGTTCTTC
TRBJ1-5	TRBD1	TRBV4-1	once	CASSQGSGGNQPQHF	TGCGCCAGCAGCCAAGGGTCAGGGGGAAATCAGCCCCAGCATTTT